A single sample is the source of the 6 T cell receptor beta chains below, sequenced in a study of shared clonotypes between healthy human individuals. Terminally differentiated effector memory CD45RA+ cells were left out of the naive CD8 fraction, which was CD45RO-negative and positively selected for CCR7. Sequencing used immunoSEQ multiplex PCR; TCRdb keeps in-frame clones, though not all of them. The table records 660,000 or so clones, 96% of them present only once. The source material was naive CD8+ T cells sorted from blood. These receptors were collected from a woman aged 30 to 39 in good health.

The rearrangement links TRBV29-1 to TRBJ1-1, with D maybe TRBD1 (5 bases). The CDR3 consists of 17 residues. Trimming took off 0 bases at V and 6 bases at J, with 23 bases between the two ends. The germline gives CDR1 SQVTM, CDR2 ANQGSEA. CDR3 sequence (DNA): TGCAGCGTTGAAGATATTCCGGGGGGAGGGCCCGGACCTGAAGCTTTCTTT. Protein product: CSVEDIPGGGPGPEAFF.

The chain carries TRBV7-9 and TRBJ2-1; 7 bases align to TRBD1. Germline-derived CDR1 and CDR2 are SEHNR and FQNEAQ (reference sequence). With 3 bases clipped from V and 13 bases from J, the junction kept 15 bases outside the gene matches. CDR3 length: 15 residues. CDR3 loop: CASSFVQGPDSKQFF. CDR3 bases: TGTGCCAGCAGCTTCGTACAGGGGCCAGATTCAAAACAGTTCTTC. The whole variable domain, remainder taken from reference TRBV7-9 and TRBJ2-1, is DTGVSQNPRHKITKRGQNVTFRCDPISEHNRLYWYRQTLGQGPEFLTYFQNEAQLEKSRLLSDRFSAERPKGSFSTLEIQRTEQGDSAMYLCASSFVQGPDSKQFFGPGTRLTVL.

V is TRBV15 and J is TRBJ1-4; D not resolved. Looked up from germline, CDR1 is LNHNV and CDR2 is YYDKDF (reference sequence). This CDR3 is 14 amino acids long. Trimming removed 0 bases from V and 6 bases from J, with 8 bases in between. The DNA of the CDR3 is TGTGCCACCAGCAGAGATGTTTTGGATGAAAAACTGTTTTTT. Residues: CATSRDVLDEKLFF.

The CDR3 region is CASSQVSTGDEQYF. CDR3 sequence (DNA): TGTGCCAGCAGCCAAGTCTCGACAGGGGACGAGCAGTACTTC. The chain carries TRBV14 and TRBJ2-7; 8 bases align to TRBD1. CDR1 and CDR2 from the germline V gene are SGHDN and FVKESK. Trimming took 1 base from V and 5 from J; bases not matched to a gene: 4. The CDR3 covers 14 residues.

The J gene is TRBJ2-3, the V gene TRBV29-1; perhaps TRBD2 as D (5 bases). The CDR3 has 14 amino acids. V was cut by 4 bases and J by 1 base, with 12 bases left in between. Germline-derived CDR1 and CDR2 are SQVTM and ANQGSEA. This CDR3 is CSVVGLRRTDTQYF. The CDR3 coding sequence is TGCAGCGTTGTAGGACTCCGACGCACAGATACGCAGTATTTT.

This sequence joins TRBV27 and TRBJ2-1; D is perhaps TRBD2 (6 bases). V lost 0 bases and J lost 3, with 12 bases in between. The CDR3 spans 16 residues. Germline CDR1 is MNHEY and CDR2 is SMNVEV (reference sequence). In DNA form, the CDR3 reads TGTGCCAGCAGTTTATCTAGCGGAGACCTCTACAATGAGCAGTTCTTC. This sequence encodes CASSLSSGDLYNEQFF.